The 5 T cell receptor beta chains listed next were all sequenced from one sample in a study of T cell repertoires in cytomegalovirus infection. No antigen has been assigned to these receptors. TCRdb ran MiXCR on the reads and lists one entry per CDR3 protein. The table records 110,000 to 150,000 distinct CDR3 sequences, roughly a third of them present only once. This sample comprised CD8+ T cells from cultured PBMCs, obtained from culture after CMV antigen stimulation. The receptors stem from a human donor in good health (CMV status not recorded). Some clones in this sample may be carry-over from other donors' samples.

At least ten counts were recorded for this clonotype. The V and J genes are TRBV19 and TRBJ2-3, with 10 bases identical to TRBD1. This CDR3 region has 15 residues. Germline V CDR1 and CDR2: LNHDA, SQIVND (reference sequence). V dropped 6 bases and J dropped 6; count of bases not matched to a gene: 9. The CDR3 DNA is TGTGCCAGTAGCATCGGGACAGGGGACTATGATACGCAGTATTTT. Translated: CASSIGTGDYDTQYF.

The CDR3 loop is CASSFPSQGGTGELFF. CDR3 nucleotide sequence: TGTGCCAGCAGTTTCCCCTCACAGGGAGGCACCGGGGAGCTGTTTTTT. The genes are TRBV12-3 or TRBV12-4 and TRBJ2-2; D may be TRBD1 or TRBD2 (6 bases each). Trimming stripped 3 bases from V and 4 bases from J, with 15 bases between. The CDR3 runs 16 residues.

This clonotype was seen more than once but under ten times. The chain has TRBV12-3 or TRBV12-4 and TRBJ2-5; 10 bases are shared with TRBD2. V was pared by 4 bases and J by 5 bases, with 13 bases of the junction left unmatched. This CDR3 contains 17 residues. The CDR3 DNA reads TGTGCCAGCAGTTCCCACCTGGCTAGCGGGGGTCAGGAGACCCAGTACTTC. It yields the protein CASSSHLASGGQETQYF.

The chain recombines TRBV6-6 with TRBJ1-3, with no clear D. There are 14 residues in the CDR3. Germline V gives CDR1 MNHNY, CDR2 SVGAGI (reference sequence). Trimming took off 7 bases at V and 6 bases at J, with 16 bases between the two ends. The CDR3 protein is CASTRRGLENTIYF. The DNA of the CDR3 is TGTGCCAGCACCAGACGGGGTCTGGAAAACACCATATATTTT.

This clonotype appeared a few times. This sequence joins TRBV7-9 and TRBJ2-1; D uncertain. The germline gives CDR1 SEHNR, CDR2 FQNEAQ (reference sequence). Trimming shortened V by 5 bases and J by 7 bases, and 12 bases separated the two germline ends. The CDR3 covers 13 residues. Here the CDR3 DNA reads TGTGCCAGCAGCCGATTTGGGGAAAATGAGCAGTTCTTC. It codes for CASSRFGENEQFF.